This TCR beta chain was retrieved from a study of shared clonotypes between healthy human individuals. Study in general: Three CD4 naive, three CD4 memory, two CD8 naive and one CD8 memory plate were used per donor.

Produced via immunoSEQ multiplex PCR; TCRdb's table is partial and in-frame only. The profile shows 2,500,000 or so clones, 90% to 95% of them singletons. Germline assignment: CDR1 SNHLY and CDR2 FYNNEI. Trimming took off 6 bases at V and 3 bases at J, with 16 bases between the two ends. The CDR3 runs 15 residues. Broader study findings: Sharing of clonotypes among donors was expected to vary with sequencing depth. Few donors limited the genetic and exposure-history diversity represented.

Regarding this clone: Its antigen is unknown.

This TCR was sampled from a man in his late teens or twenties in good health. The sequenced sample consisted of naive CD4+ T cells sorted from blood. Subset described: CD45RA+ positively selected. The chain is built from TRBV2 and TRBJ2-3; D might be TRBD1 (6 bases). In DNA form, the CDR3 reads TGTGCCAGCAGCGCCAGGACAGATAGAACAGATACGCAGTATTTT. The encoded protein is CASSARTDRTDTQYF. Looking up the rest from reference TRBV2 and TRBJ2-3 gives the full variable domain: EPEVTQTPSHQVTQMGQEVILRCVPISNHLYFYWYRQILGQKVEFLVSFYNNEISEKSEIFDDQFSVERPDGSNFTLKIRSTKLEDSAMYFCASSARTDRTDTQYFGPGTRLTVL.